This T cell receptor beta chain is from a study of beta chain features in type 1 diabetes. Study results and caveats: Shorter TCRB CDR3s, moderately but significantly so, were found in Type 1 diabetes patients in all four CD4+ subsets.

The CDR3 has 15 residues. The V and J ends lost 2 bases and 3 bases, in that order; junction bases with no gene match: 3. Germline CDR1 SGHAT, CDR2 FQNNGV. The whole isolated RNA underwent reverse transcription, so sequencing captured expressed TCRB transcripts. Average reads for naive, central memory and regulatory T cell samples were several million. The repertoire was sequenced with immunoSEQ multiplex PCR; TCRdb's copy has only in-frame clones and lacks some. Here the sample spans some 150,000 clones, 9% to 10% being singletons. This clone was recorded a few times. What it recognizes is unknown. The sequenced sample was central memory CD4+ T cells from blood. The chain employs TRBV11-2 and TRBJ2-1, with TRBD1 matching 8 bases. This receptor was identified in a woman in her twenties or thirties with type 1 diabetes. CDR3 nucleotides: TGTGCCAGCAGCTTAACCGGGACAGGCTACAATGAGCAGTTCTTC. It translates to CASSLTGTGYNEQFF.